This T cell receptor beta chain was obtained from a study of PD-1 blockade in classical Hodgkin lymphoma. General observations from the study: Reported baseline diversity: healthy donors highest, relapsed/refractory patients lowest. By C4D1 there was a significant rise in CD4+ TCR diversity but not in CD8+ TCR diversity.

Using immunoSEQ multiplex PCR, the repertoire was profiled, and TCRdb retains in-frame clones only, with some absent. The data show roughly 100,000 clones, around 89% seen once. Autologous stem cell transplantation was followed by relapse in every patient, and brentuximab vedotin exposure varied. The patients, who had relapsed/refractory classical Hodgkin lymphoma, achieved best responses of complete response, partial response or progressive disease. Note on this clone: The antigen remains undetermined.

Looked up from germline, CDR1 is KGHSH and CDR2 is LQKENI. The CDR3 sequence is 14 residues long. With V trimmed by 5 bases and J by 10 bases, 6 bases remained unmatched. This chain joins TRBV18 and TRBJ1-4; 11 nucleotides agree with TRBD1. The clonotype was recovered from a human donor with classical Hodgkin lymphoma. Here the sequenced sample was peripheral blood mononuclear cells (PBMCs), taken before the second cycle of nivolumab. In nucleotides, the CDR3 is TGTGCCAGCTCAACCGGGACAGGGGGGCCAAAACTGTTTTTT. Amino acids: CASSTGTGGPKLFF.